A single T cell receptor beta chain is shown here with its context. The table came from immunoSEQ multiplex PCR; TCRdb's copy has only in-frame clones and leaves some out. This table holds roughly 80,000 clones, approximately 91% found once. The data belong to a study of cytomegalovirus exposure and HLA in healthy donors. Per germline, CDR1 MDHEN and CDR2 SYDVKM. The V and J ends lost 3 bases and 4 bases respectively, with 7 bases between them. The CDR3 runs to 13 residues. Sequences were obtained from PBMCs. The receptor comes from a man younger than 40 in good health and CMV-seronegative. This chain uses TRBV28 with TRBJ1-3; D is undetermined. CDR3 loop: CASSFSFGNTIYF. DNA of the CDR3: TGTGCCAGCAGTTTTTCATTCGGAAACACCATATATTTT.